Following are 26 T cell receptor beta chains from one sample sequenced in a study of cytomegalovirus exposure and HLA in healthy donors. Primers: 60 Vbeta forward and 13 Jbeta reverse. The data were produced by immunoSEQ multiplex PCR, yet TCRdb's version contains in-frame clones alone and is incomplete. Altogether over 85,000 clones are present, around 82% being singletons, with the ten largest covering about 3.5%. Sequencing used PBMCs. Receptors originate from a man aged 40-50 years in good health and CMV-seronegative.

This chain joins TRBV27 and TRBJ2-7, with a possible D match to TRBD1 (6 bases). The V end lost 2 bases, the J end lost 1 base, and 6 bases lay between the germline ends. Germline loops: CDR1 MNHEY, CDR2 SMNVEV (reference sequence). The length of the CDR3 is 13 residues. DNA of the CDR3: TGTGCCAGCAGTTTAGGGACATCCTACGAGCAGTACTTC. It yields the protein CASSLGTSYEQYF.

V usage is TRBV6-1 and J usage is TRBJ2-5; 9 bases align to TRBD1. The DNA end is a closer match to TRBJ2-7, so the J assignment may be wrong. The CDR3 is 15 amino acids. CDR1 is MNHNS and CDR2 is SASEGT in the germline V gene. The CDR3 DNA is TGTGCCAGCACTCCCTCGGACAGGGGCCGCCACGAGCAGTACTTC. Its translation: CASTPSDRGRHEQYF.

This clone was found once. One junction end disagrees with the germline gene, perhaps due to a read error. V and J are TRBV30 and TRBJ1-2; TRBD1 is a possible D gene (6 bases). Germline loops: CDR1 GTSNPN, CDR2 SVGIG (reference sequence). The length of the CDR3 is 16 residues. The CDR3 DNA sequence: TGTGCCGCCCCCCTACAGGGTCGGGTGAGCATCTATGGCTACCCCTTC. It is translated as CAAPLQGRVSIYGYPF.

This clone showed up just a few times. The chain uses TRBV28 and TRBJ1-5; a possible D gene is TRBD1 (5 bases). The CDR3 covers 15 residues. Germline V lookup: CDR1 MDHEN, CDR2 SYDVKM. The V end lost 7 bases, the J end lost 4 bases, and 17 bases lay between the germline ends. CDR3 residues: CASTNTGIPNQPQHF. Here the CDR3 DNA reads TGTGCCAGCACCAACACAGGTATCCCGAATCAGCCCCAGCATTTT.

This rearrangement joins TRBV2 to TRBJ2-7; D may be TRBD1 (6 bases). Germline V gives CDR1 SNHLY, CDR2 FYNNEI. The length of the CDR3 is 13 residues. Deletions cut 8 bases from V and 4 bases from J, with 15 bases between. CDR3 sequence (DNA): TGTGCCAGCGCACCGGGACAAGCTTACGAGCAGTACTTC. It yields the protein CASAPGQAYEQYF.

V gene TRBV7-9 combines with J gene TRBJ2-5, with D perhaps matching TRBD1 (6 bases). Trimming cost V 6 bases and J 3 bases, with 14 bases left between them. CDR3 length: 14 amino acids. Germline V gene sequence: CDR1 SEHNR, CDR2 FQNEAQ (reference sequence). The CDR3 here is CASRRGGREETQYF. As DNA, the CDR3 is TGTGCCAGCAGACGAGGGGGAAGGGAAGAGACCCAGTACTTC.

Details on this clone: A read error is possible here, since a much larger clone lies one base away. The CDR3 region is CASSEGQGADTQYF. The CDR3 DNA sequence: TGTGCCAGCAGTGAGGGACAGGGGGCAGATACGCAGTATTTT. The rearrangement links TRBV6-5 to TRBJ2-3; 11 bases are a match to TRBD1. Germline assignment: CDR1 MNHEY and CDR2 SVGAGI. The V gene end was trimmed by 5 bases and the J gene end by 4 bases; junction bases not matched to a gene: 2. The CDR3 loop spans 14 amino acids.

The chain combines TRBV10-1 with TRBJ1-5; 9 nucleotides agree with TRBD1. V dropped 2 bases and J dropped 6; count of bases not matched to a gene: 2. Germline V gene lookup returns CDR1 WNHNN and CDR2 SYGVQD (reference sequence). The CDR3 totals 14 residues. The CDR3 DNA reads TGCGCCAGCAGTGAGAACAGGGGGCTTCAGCCCCAGCATTTT. It is translated as CASSENRGLQPQHF.

V gene TRBV15 combines with J gene TRBJ1-6; 8 bases are a match to TRBD1. Germline V CDR1 and CDR2: LNHNV, YYDKDF (reference sequence). The CDR3 sequence is 13 residues long. V was clipped by 5 bases and J by 10 bases; unmatched bases: 4. CDR3 in DNA: TGTGCCACCAGCGTCGACAGGGGCTCACCCCTCCACTTT. It specifies CATSVDRGSPLHF.

This chain connects TRBV25-1 to TRBJ2-7; 11 bases align to TRBD2. The CDR3 covers 15 residues. After removal of 4 bases from V and 5 bases from J, the junction contained 7 bases not matched to a gene. Germline lookup yields CDR1 MGHDK and CDR2 SYGVNS. CDR3 sequence reads: CASSGLAGQLDEQYF. CDR3 nucleotide sequence: TGTGCCAGCAGTGGACTAGCGGGACAACTTGACGAGCAGTACTTC.

This chain joins TRBV15 and TRBJ2-2; D is perhaps TRBD1 (5 bases). The V end lost 5 bases, the J end lost 7 bases, and 11 bases lay between the germline ends. Germline lookup yields CDR1 LNHNV and CDR2 YYDKDF (reference sequence). The CDR3 has 13 amino acids. CDR3 protein: CATSLRGIGELFF. The CDR3 DNA sequence: TGTGCCACCAGCCTAAGGGGAATCGGGGAGCTGTTTTTT. Looking up the rest from reference TRBV15 and TRBJ2-2 gives the full variable domain: DAMVIQNPRYQVTQFGKPVTLSCSQTLNHNVMYWYQQKSSQAPKLLFHYYDKDFNNEADTPDNFQSRRPNTSFCFLDIRSPGLGDTAMYLCATSLRGIGELFFGEGSRLTVL.

This clone is a singleton in its sample. The V and J genes are TRBV6-5 and TRBJ2-5; 9 bases fit TRBD1. The J call may be wrong; the DNA end is better matched by TRBJ2-7. This CDR3 contains 12 residues. Germline CDR1 MNHEY, CDR2 SVGAGI. The CDR3 protein is CASRRQGDEQYF. The CDR3 bases are TGTGCCAGCAGACGACAGGGGGACGAGCAGTACTTC.

The chain uses TRBV7-9 and TRBJ2-2; TRBD2 matches at 8 bases. J was trimmed by 0 bases and V by 6 bases; bases with no gene match: 15. The germline gives CDR1 SEHNR, CDR2 FQNEAQ (reference sequence). This CDR3 is built from 19 residues. The CDR3 sequence: CASSTTISGNVANTGELFF. Here the CDR3 DNA reads TGTGCCAGCAGTACGACAATTAGCGGGAACGTCGCGAACACCGGGGAGCTGTTTTTT.

V and J are TRBV7-2 and TRBJ2-7; 7 positions match TRBD1. CDR1 is SGHTA, CDR2 FQGNSA, per germline. With V trimmed by 7 bases and J by 7 bases, 10 bases remained unmatched. The CDR3 totals 13 residues. The CDR3 DNA reads as TGTGCCAGCACCCAGGACAGGTCCAGGGAGCAGTACTTC. Its protein product is CASTQDRSREQYF. Combining the CDR3 with reference TRBV7-2 and TRBJ2-7 gives the whole variable domain GAGVSQSPSNKVTEKGKDVELRCDPISGHTALYWYRQSLGQGLEFLIYFQGNSAPDKSGLPSDRFSAERTGGSVSTLTIQRTQQEDSAVYLCASTQDRSREQYFGPGTRLTVT.

This chain connects TRBV18 to TRBJ2-6, with D perhaps TRBD1 (6 bases). Trimming shortened V by 6 bases and J by 4 bases, and 22 bases separated the two germline ends. The CDR3 contains 18 residues. The V gene's germline CDR1 is KGHSH and CDR2 LQKENI. The CDR3 DNA is TGTGCCAGCTCGTCGATACGCGCACAGGGACGGGGGGCCAACGTCCTGACTTTC. As protein: CASSSIRAQGRGANVLTF.

This chain uses TRBV28 with TRBJ2-1; the match to TRBD2 covers 9 bases. The V and J ends lost 4 bases and 7 bases, in that order; junction bases with no gene match: 8. Germline CDR1 and CDR2: MDHEN and SYDVKM. CDR3 length: 15 residues. DNA for the CDR3: TGTGCCAGCAGTTCCCAGGGACTAGCCCGGAATGAGCAGTTCTTC. Translated: CASSSQGLARNEQFF. The entire variable domain, with the rest obtained from reference TRBV28 and TRBJ2-1, is as follows: DVKVTQSSRYLVKRTGEKVFLECVQDMDHENMFWYRQDPGLGLRLIYFSYDVKMKEKGDIPEGYSVSREKKERFSLILESASTNQTSMYLCASSSQGLARNEQFFGPGTRLTVL.

This clone showed up just a few times. V gene TRBV7-2 combines with J gene TRBJ1-4; 11 nucleotides line up with TRBD1. The CDR3 consists of 14 residues. Germline CDR1 reads SGHTA; CDR2 reads FQGNSA. Unmatched junction bases numbered 2, after V lost 5 bases and J lost 6 bases. CDR3 coding DNA: TGTGCCAGCAGCGGGGACAGGGGGTATGAAAAACTGTTTTTT. Its translation: CASSGDRGYEKLFF. Looking up the rest from reference TRBV7-2 and TRBJ1-4 gives the full variable domain: GAGVSQSPSNKVTEKGKDVELRCDPISGHTALYWYRQSLGQGLEFLIYFQGNSAPDKSGLPSDRFSAERTGGSVSTLTIQRTQQEDSAVYLCASSGDRGYEKLFFGSGTQLSVL.

The DNA for the CDR3 is TGTGCCAGCAGTTCCGGACAGTACTCCTACAATGAGCAGTTCTTC. This codes for CASSSGQYSYNEQFF. The chain joins TRBV6-5 to TRBJ2-1, with D possibly TRBD1 on 6 matching bases. The CDR3 sequence is 15 residues long. The V gene lost 4 bases and the J gene lost 0 bases, with 10 bases spanning the gap. Looked up from germline, CDR1 is MNHEY and CDR2 is SVGAGI.

This clone was counted only a few times. The CDR3 bases are TGTGCCAGCAGCTTAGGGACAGCGTATGGCTACACCTTC. It yields the protein CASSLGTAYGYTF. The chain combines TRBV7-9 with TRBJ1-2; maybe TRBD1 (6 bases). Trimming took off 1 base at V and 5 bases at J, with 8 bases between the two ends. CDR1 is SEHNR and CDR2 is FQNEAQ in the germline V gene (reference sequence). This CDR3 is built from 13 residues.

The V gene is TRBV28, the J gene TRBJ2-7, with 8 bases matching TRBD1. After removal of 7 bases from V and 5 bases from J, the junction contained 7 bases not matched to a gene. CDR1 is MDHEN and CDR2 is SYDVKM in the germline V gene. CDR3 length: 13 residues. DNA for the CDR3: TGTGCCAGCACCCTCAGGGGGCTCGACGAGCAGTACTTC. Its translation: CASTLRGLDEQYF.

This clone was observed once. This chain connects TRBV6-1 to TRBJ1-1; D uncertain. Trimming pared 5 bases from V and 10 bases from J, leaving 17 bases between. Germline values: CDR1 MNHNS, CDR2 SASEGT. The CDR3 spans 13 residues. The CDR3 here is CASSQTVKDRAFF. The CDR3 DNA reads TGTGCCAGCAGTCAAACCGTTAAAGATAGAGCTTTCTTT.

CDR3 in amino acids: CASSCRSWNEQYF. CDR3 nucleotide sequence: TGTGCCAGCAGTTGCCGGAGCTGGAACGAGCAGTACTTC. The rearrangement links TRBV6-7 to TRBJ2-7; no definite D call. TRBV6-7 carries the ORF label, with uncertain function. V was trimmed by 4 bases and J by 5 bases, leaving 12 bases between them. The CDR3 loop spans 13 amino acids.

The J gene is TRBJ1-6, the V gene TRBV5-4; no reliable D call. V was clipped by 4 bases and J by 14 bases, with 19 bases between them. The CDR3 totals 14 residues. Germline CDR1 reads SGHNT; CDR2 reads YYREEE (reference sequence). CDR3 region: CASSPDDSPFTLHF. The CDR3 DNA reads as TGTGCCAGCAGCCCCGACGACTCGCCATTCACCCTCCACTTT.

The chain joins TRBV15 to TRBJ2-6; D unclear. V lost 0 bases to trimming and J lost 0 bases, with 12 bases between them. Per the germline V gene, CDR1 is LNHNV and CDR2 is YYDKDF (reference sequence). CDR3 length equals 18 residues. CDR3 sequence reads: CATSRDRRGLSGANVLTF. For the CDR3, the DNA is TGTGCCACCAGCAGAGATAGGCGAGGCCTCTCTGGGGCCAACGTCCTGACTTTC.

The genes are TRBV18 and TRBJ1-2, with 9 bases fitting TRBD1. The germline V gene has CDR1 KGHSH and CDR2 LQKENI. The trim removed 3 bases at V and 7 bases at J, leaving 6 bases unmatched. CDR3 length: 14 amino acids. The CDR3 spells CASSPGQGRGGYTF. In nucleotides, the CDR3 is TGTGCCAGCTCACCTGGACAGGGGCGAGGTGGCTACACCTTC.

The rearrangement uses TRBV14 and TRBJ1-6; possible D gene TRBD1, 5 bases. CDR1 and CDR2 (germline): SGHDN, FVKESK. V shed 7 bases and J shed 5 bases, with 12 bases lying between them. The CDR3 runs to 14 residues. CDR3 in amino acids: CASKQDFNNSPLHF. The CDR3, as DNA: TGTGCCAGCAAACAGGATTTCAATAATTCACCCCTCCACTTT. The full variable domain, with the rest looked up from reference TRBV14 and TRBJ1-6, is EAGVTQFPSHSVIEKGQTVTLRCDPISGHDNLYWYRRVMGKEIKFLLHFVKESKQDESGMPNNRFLAERTGGTYSTLKVQPAELEDSGVYFCASKQDFNNSPLHFGNGTRLTVT.